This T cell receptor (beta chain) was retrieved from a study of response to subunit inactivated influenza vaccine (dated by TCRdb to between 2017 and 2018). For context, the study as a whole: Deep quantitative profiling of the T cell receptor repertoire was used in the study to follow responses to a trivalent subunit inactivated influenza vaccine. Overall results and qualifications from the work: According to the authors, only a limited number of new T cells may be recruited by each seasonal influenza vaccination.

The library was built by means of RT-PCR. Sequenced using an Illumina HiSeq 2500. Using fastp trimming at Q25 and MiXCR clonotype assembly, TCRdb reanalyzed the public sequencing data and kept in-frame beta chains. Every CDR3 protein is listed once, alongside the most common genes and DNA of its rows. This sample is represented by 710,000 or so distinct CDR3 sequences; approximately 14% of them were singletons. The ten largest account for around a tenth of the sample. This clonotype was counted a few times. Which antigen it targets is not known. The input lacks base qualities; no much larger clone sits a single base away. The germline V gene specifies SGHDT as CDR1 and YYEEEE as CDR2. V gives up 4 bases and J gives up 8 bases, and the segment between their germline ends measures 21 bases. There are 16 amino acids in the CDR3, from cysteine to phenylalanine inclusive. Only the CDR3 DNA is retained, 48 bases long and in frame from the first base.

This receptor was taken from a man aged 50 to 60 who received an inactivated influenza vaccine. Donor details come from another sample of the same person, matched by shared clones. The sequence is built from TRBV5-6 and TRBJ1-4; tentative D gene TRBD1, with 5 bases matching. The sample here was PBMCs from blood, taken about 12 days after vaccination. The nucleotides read TGTGCCAGCAGCCAAACGGGGACCGCGGAGAGGGAAAAACTGTTTTTT. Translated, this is CASSQTGTAEREKLFF. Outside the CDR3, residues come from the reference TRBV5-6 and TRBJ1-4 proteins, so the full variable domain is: DAGVTQSPTHLIKTRGQQVTLRCSPKSGHDTVSWYQQALGQGPQFIFQYYEEEERQRGNFPDRFSGHQFPNYSSELNVNALLLGDSALYLCASSQTGTAEREKLFFGSGTQLSVL.